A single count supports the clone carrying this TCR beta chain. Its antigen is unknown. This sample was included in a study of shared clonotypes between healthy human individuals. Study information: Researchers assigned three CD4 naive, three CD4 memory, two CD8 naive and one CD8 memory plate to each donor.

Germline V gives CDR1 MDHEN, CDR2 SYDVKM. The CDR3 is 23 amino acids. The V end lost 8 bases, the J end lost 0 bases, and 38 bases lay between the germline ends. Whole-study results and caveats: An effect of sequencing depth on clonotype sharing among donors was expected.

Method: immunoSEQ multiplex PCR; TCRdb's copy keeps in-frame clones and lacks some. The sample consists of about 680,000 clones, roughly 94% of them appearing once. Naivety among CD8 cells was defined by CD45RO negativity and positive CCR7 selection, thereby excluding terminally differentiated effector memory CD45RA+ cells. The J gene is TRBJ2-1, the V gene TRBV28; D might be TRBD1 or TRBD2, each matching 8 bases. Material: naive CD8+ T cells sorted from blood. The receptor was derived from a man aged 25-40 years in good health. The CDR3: CASEIVWDRTTRAGDPSYNEQFF. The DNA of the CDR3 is TGTGCCAGCGAGATTGTATGGGACAGGACCACTAGAGCGGGAGATCCCTCCTACAATGAGCAGTTCTTC. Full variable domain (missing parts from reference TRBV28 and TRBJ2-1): DVKVTQSSRYLVKRTGEKVFLECVQDMDHENMFWYRQDPGLGLRLIYFSYDVKMKEKGDIPEGYSVSREKKERFSLILESASTNQTSMYLCASEIVWDRTTRAGDPSYNEQFFGPGTRLTVL.